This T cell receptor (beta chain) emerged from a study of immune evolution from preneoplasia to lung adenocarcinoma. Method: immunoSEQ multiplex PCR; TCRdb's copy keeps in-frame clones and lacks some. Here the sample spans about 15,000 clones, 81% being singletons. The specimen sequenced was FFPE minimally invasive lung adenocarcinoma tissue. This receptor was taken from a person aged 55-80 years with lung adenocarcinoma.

CDR3: CASSAGAGGHVTQYF. Written as DNA, the CDR3 is TGCGCCAGCAGCGCCGGAGCGGGGGGGCACGTTACGCAGTATTTT. This chain links TRBV10-1 with TRBJ2-3; the match to TRBD2 covers 10 bases. This CDR3 contains 15 residues. With 6 bases clipped from V and 8 bases from J, the junction kept 11 bases outside the gene matches. Germline V CDR1 and CDR2: WNHNN, SYGVQD (reference sequence).